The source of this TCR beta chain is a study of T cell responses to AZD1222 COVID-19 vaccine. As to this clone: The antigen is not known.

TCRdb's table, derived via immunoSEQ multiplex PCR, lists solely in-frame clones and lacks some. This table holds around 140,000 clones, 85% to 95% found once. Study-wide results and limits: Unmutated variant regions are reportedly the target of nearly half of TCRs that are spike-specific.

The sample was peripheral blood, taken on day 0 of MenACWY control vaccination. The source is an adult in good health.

In nucleotides, the CDR3 is TGTGCCAGCAGCGGGAGGGGCCAAATCAAAGCCCTCCACTTT. It specifies CASSGRGQIKALHF. The chain has TRBV27 and TRBJ1-6; maybe TRBD1 (5 bases). The CDR3 sequence is 14 residues long. CDR1 MNHEY and CDR2 SMNVEV come from the germline V gene (reference sequence). V was trimmed by 6 bases and J by 14 bases, leaving 20 bases between them.